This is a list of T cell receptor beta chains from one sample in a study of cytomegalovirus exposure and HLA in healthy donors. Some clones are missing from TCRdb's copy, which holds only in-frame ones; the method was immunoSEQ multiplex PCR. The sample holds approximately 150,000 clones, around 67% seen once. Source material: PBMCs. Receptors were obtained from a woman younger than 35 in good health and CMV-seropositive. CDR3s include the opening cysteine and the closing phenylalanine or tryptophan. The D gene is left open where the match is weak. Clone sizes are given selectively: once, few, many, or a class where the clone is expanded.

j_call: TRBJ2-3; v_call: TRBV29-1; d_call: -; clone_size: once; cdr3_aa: CSVWARLTDTQYF; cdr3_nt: TGCAGCGTTTGGGCCCGCCTCACAGATACGCAGTATTTT
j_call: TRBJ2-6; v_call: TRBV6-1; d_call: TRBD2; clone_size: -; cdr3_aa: CASNRGEAGANVLTF; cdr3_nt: TGTGCCAGCAATCGGGGGGAAGCTGGGGCCAACGTCCTGACTTTC
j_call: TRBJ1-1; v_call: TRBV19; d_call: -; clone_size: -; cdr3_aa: CASNSPDDPGAWGEAFF; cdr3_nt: TGTGCCAGTAACTCGCCCGACGACCCAGGGGCATGGGGTGAAGCTTTCTTT
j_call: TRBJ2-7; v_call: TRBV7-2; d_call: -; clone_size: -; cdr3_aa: CASSLSYSSYEQYF; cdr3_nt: TGTGCCAGCAGCCTAAGCTACAGCTCCTACGAGCAGTACTTC
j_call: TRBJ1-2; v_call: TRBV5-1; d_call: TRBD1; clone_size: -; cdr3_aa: CASSSQTGDYGYTF; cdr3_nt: TGCGCCAGCAGTTCTCAGACAGGGGACTATGGCTACACCTTC
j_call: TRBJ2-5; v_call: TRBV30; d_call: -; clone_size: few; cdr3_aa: CAWSITGTQTQYF; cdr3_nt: TGTGCCTGGAGTATTACGGGGACACAGACCCAGTACTTC
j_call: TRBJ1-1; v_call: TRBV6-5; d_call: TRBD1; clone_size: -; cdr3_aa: CASSGQGRAFF; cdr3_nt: TGTGCCAGCAGTGGACAGGGGAGAGCTTTCTTT
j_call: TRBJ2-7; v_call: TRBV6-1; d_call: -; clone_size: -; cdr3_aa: CASSVERAISYEQYF; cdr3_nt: TGTGCCAGCAGCGTAGAGCGGGCCATCTCCTACGAGCAGTACTTC
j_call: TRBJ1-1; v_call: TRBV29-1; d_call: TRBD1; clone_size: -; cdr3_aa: CSGDRGLGTEAFF; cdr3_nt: TGCAGCGGTGACAGGGGGCTTGGCACTGAAGCTTTCTTT
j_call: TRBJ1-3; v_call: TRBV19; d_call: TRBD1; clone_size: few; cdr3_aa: CASSIEDRVGNTIYF; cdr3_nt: TGTGCCAGTAGTATAGAAGACAGGGTTGGAAACACCATATATTTT
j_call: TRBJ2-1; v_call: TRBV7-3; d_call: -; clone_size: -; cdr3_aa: CASSLYPVGGDYNEQFF; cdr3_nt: TGTGCCAGCAGCTTATATCCCGTAGGGGGGGACTACAATGAGCAGTTCTTC
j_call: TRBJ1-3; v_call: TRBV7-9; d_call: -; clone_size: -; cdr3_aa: CASSQWGEAGNTIYF; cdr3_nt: TGTGCCAGCAGCCAGTGGGGGGAGGCTGGAAACACCATATATTTT
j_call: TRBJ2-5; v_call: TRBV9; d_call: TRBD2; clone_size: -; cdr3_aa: CASSAGGGADQETQYF; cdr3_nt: TGTGCCAGCAGCGCAGGCGGGGGGGCAGACCAAGAGACCCAGTACTTC
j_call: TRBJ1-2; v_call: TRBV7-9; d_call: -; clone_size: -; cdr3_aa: CASSLVYSRYGYTF; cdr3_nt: TGTGCCAGCAGCTTGGTCTACAGCCGCTATGGCTACACCTTC
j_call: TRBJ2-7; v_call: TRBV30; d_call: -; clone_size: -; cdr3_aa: CAWNFGSSYEQYF; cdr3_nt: TGTGCCTGGAACTTCGGGAGCTCCTACGAGCAGTACTTC
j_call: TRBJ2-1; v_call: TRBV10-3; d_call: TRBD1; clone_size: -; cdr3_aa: CAIADREYNGQFF; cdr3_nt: TGTGCCATCGCGGACAGGGAATACAATGGGCAGTTCTTC